The 13 T cell receptor beta chains reported below all come from one sample, sequenced in a study of blood T cell repertoires in COVID-19. Sequencing was performed with immunoSEQ multiplex PCR; in TCRdb, only in-frame clones are kept and a portion is missing. The sample has 260,000 or so clones; roughly 80% are singletons. Sequencing was carried out using PBMCs or T cells enriched from blood (not recorded which). Every receptor here comes from a woman between 40 and 50 years old who had been exposed to COVID-19.

This chain uses TRBV18 with TRBJ1-5; D perhaps matches TRBD1 (6 bases). V was clipped by 6 bases and J by 7 bases, with 19 bases between them. This CDR3 region has 15 residues. Germline CDR1 is KGHSH and CDR2 is LQKENI. The CDR3 DNA reads TGTGCCAGCTCCCACGGGACATCCGGCGAGCAGCCCCAGCATTTT. It translates to CASSHGTSGEQPQHF.

The CDR3 bases are TGTGCCAGCAGCCAAGGCCCCTCGCGGGGGACTAACTACGAGCAGTACTTC. It yields the protein CASSQGPSRGTNYEQYF. This chain connects TRBV4-2 to TRBJ2-7, with 7 bases that match TRBD2. The CDR3 covers 17 residues. V was clipped by 1 base and J by 3 bases; unmatched bases: 12. The germline V gene has CDR1 LGHNA and CDR2 YNFKEQ.

V gene TRBV5-8 combines with J gene TRBJ2-7, with TRBD1 identical over 9 bases. Germline V gene sequence: CDR1 SGHTS, CDR2 YDEGEE. This CDR3 region has 15 residues. Germline trimming cut 4 bases from V and 3 bases from J; bases unmatched to any gene: 8. The CDR3 region is CASSRPGTGIYEQYF. The CDR3 nucleotides read TGTGCCAGCAGCCGCCCCGGGACAGGGATCTACGAGCAGTACTTC.

This sequence joins TRBV5-4 and TRBJ2-2, with D tentatively TRBD2 (5 bases). The V gene lost 1 base and the J gene lost 1 base, with 8 bases spanning the gap. The germline gives CDR1 SGHNT, CDR2 YYREEE (reference sequence). The length of the CDR3 is 15 residues. The chain's CDR3 is CASSLNAGNTGELFF. CDR3 DNA sequence: TGTGCCAGCAGCTTGAACGCGGGGAACACCGGGGAGCTGTTTTTT. The full variable domain, completed using reference TRBV5-4 and TRBJ2-2, is ETGVTQSPTHLIKTRGQQVTLRCSSQSGHNTVSWYQQALGQGPQFIFQYYREEENGRGNFPPRFSGLQFPNYSSELNVNALELDDSALYLCASSLNAGNTGELFFGEGSRLTVL.

This clone is a singleton in its sample. V usage is TRBV27 and J usage is TRBJ2-7; D not resolved. Trimming cost V 2 bases and J 6 bases, with 11 bases left between them. Germline CDR1 is MNHEY and CDR2 is SMNVEV (reference sequence). This CDR3 region has 13 residues. The CDR3 region is CASSLPPGGEQYF. DNA for the CDR3: TGTGCCAGCAGTTTACCCCCGGGTGGCGAGCAGTACTTC.

This clone occurred a few times. The chain joins TRBV5-1 to TRBJ1-2; D gene ambiguous. The V and J ends lost 1 base and 6 bases respectively, with 10 bases between them. The CDR3 is made up of 13 amino acids. From germline, CDR1 is SGHRS and CDR2 YFSETQ. Written as DNA, the CDR3 is TGCGCCAGCAGCTTGTCAACCGAGAATGGCTACACCTTC. This encodes CASSLSTENGYTF.

This sequence joins TRBV5-6 and TRBJ2-1; 12 nucleotides agree with TRBD2. Germline CDR1 reads SGHDT; CDR2 reads YYEEEE. V lost 1 base to trimming and J lost 3 bases; unmatched junction nucleotides: 5. CDR3 length: 17 amino acids. CDR3 coding DNA: TGTGCCAGCAGCTTGCCTAGCGGGGGGGCTGACTACAATGAGCAGTTCTTC. Translation gives CASSLPSGGADYNEQFF.

The rearrangement uses TRBV6-6 and TRBJ2-7, with D tentatively TRBD2 (5 bases). Germline V gene sequence: CDR1 MNHNY, CDR2 SVGAGI (reference sequence). With 0 bases removed from V and 5 bases from J, the gap between germline ends came to 8 bases. CDR3 length: 13 amino acids. The CDR3 here is CASSYSNGDEQYF. Written as DNA, the CDR3 is TGTGCCAGCAGTTACTCGAACGGGGACGAGCAGTACTTC.

This chain uses TRBV5-1 with TRBJ2-3, with D unclear. With 0 bases removed from V and 0 bases from J, the gap between germline ends came to 8 bases. Per germline, CDR1 SGHRS and CDR2 YFSETQ. The CDR3 loop spans 15 amino acids. The CDR3 coding sequence is TGCGCCAGCAGCTTGGATTGGCAGAGCACAGATACGCAGTATTTT. Translated: CASSLDWQSTDTQYF.

V gene TRBV12-3 or TRBV12-4 combines with J gene TRBJ2-7; D gene unclear. This CDR3 has 13 amino acids. Trimming took off 5 bases at V and 3 bases at J, with 11 bases between the two ends. The CDR3 is CASSPPNYYEQYF. The CDR3 nucleotides read TGTGCCAGCAGTCCCCCGAACTACTACGAGCAGTACTTC.

As concerns this clone: The identical CDR3 is also encoded by other nucleotide sequences in the sample. This chain links TRBV18 with TRBJ2-7; the match to TRBD1 covers 12 bases. V lost 3 bases and J lost 4; bases outside the gene matches: 4. The CDR3 length is 15 residues. In germline, CDR1 is KGHSH, CDR2 LQKENI. The CDR3 sequence: CASSPPGQGAYEQYF. Written as DNA, the CDR3 is TGTGCCAGCTCACCTCCGGGACAGGGGGCTTACGAGCAGTACTTC.

The chain is built from TRBV6-5 and TRBJ2-7; possibly TRBD1 for D (6 bases). This CDR3 is 14 amino acids long. The ends were cut back, 6 bases at V and 1 base at J, with 13 bases in the middle. Germline CDR1 is MNHEY and CDR2 is SVGAGI. The CDR3 reads CASRTGTTSYEQYF. As DNA, the CDR3 is TGTGCCAGCAGAACCGGGACAACGTCCTACGAGCAGTACTTC.

This chain connects TRBV7-3 to TRBJ2-3; tentative D call: TRBD2 (7 bases). From germline, CDR1 is SGHTA and CDR2 FQGTGA. V was trimmed by 1 base and J by 6 bases, leaving 20 bases between them. The CDR3 is 17 residues long. Here the CDR3 DNA reads TGTGCCAGCAGCTTAAACGGGGCGGGGGCCCTCCGCGATACGCAGTATTTT. Protein: CASSLNGAGALRDTQYF. The full variable domain, rest sourced from reference TRBV7-3 and TRBJ2-3, is GAGVSQTPSNKVTEKGKYVELRCDPISGHTALYWYRQSLGQGPEFLIYFQGTGAADDSGLPNDRFFAVRPEGSVSTLKIQRTERGDSAVYLCASSLNGAGALRDTQYFGPGTRLTVL.